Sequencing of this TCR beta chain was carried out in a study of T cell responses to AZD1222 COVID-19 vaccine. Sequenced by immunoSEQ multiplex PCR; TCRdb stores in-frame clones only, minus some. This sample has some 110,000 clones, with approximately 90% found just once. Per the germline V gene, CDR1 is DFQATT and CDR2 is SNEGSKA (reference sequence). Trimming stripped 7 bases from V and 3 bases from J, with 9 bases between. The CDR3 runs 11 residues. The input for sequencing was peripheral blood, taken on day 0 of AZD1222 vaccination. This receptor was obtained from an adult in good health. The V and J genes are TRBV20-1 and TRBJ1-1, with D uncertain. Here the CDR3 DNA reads TGCAGTGTTGAAAGGTACACTGAAGCTTTCTTT. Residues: CSVERYTEAFF.